This TCR beta chain was sequenced during a study of T cells after yellow fever vaccination (dated by TCRdb to the late 2010s). In the study overall: Libraries from fractions with low cell numbers were prepared with the SMART-Seq v4 Ultra Low Input RNA kit. Bulk PBMC replicates and cell subsets were isolated from blood drawn at multiple timepoints before and after both primary and secondary immunization. To track T-cell clones before and after primary and booster YFV17D yellow fever vaccination, bulk TCR alpha and beta repertoires were sequenced longitudinally. The cohort comprised two healthy male donors, one aged 18 to 29 and one aged 30 to 40 years. Study-wide findings and limitations: Compared with the primary T-cell response, the secondary T-cell response was weaker but faster, peaking on day 5 rather than day 15. After the booster, most of the clones that had expanded following primary vaccination were detected again (approximately 96% of CD4 and around 88% of CD8), which suggests that memory was broadly maintained. FACS-sorted repertoires could contain abundant contaminating clonotypes from the bulk population, so computational filtering was required. A small share of clonotypes was detected in both CD4 and CD8 compartments, with the overlap likely arising from convergent recombination. Because only two donors were included in the study, the extent to which the findings can be generalized is limited.

This clonotype was seen repeatedly, ten times or more. Its specific antigen is unknown. Per-nucleotide qualities are absent, and no much larger clonotype sits a single base away. TCR cDNA was made using 5'RACE template switching, a step that added a universal primer site and unique molecular identifiers. Priming of cDNA synthesis was performed from both the TCR alpha and TCR beta constant segments. Library amplification used two PCR steps, and the second PCR step added sample barcodes and sequencing adapters. Libraries were sequenced on Illumina HiSeq 2500 (2x100 bp) or NovaSeq (2x150 bp). In the authors' own workflow: MIGEC was used to demultiplex reads and collapse the reads into UMI consensus sequences, and MiXCR was used for V(D)J alignment. Vaccine-responding clonotypes were defined with edgeR using replicate PBMC samples, requiring FDR below 0.01 and a log2 fold change above 5 up to day 15. Bulk clonotypes were assigned CD4 or CD8 identity according to which sequenced CD4 or CD8 repertoire held them at higher abundance. Starting from the raw public reads, TCRdb applied fastp trimming at Q25, assembled clones with MiXCR and retained in-frame beta chains. Each CDR3 protein gets just one entry, which takes the most common genes and DNA from the rows behind it. None of the V and J calls come from the authors' own analysis; TCRdb made them. The sample table shows about 350,000 distinct CDR3 sequences, and roughly 8.3% are seen once. The ten largest clonotypes hold around 17% of the sample.

Including the terminal cysteine and phenylalanine, the CDR3 comprises 15 residues. Only the CDR3 DNA stays, 45 bases, in frame from base 1. Unmatched junction bases come to 9, with V trimmed by 6 bases and J by 5 bases. CDR1 and CDR2 are drawn from the germline V gene: MNHNS, SASEGT. The treatment or condition label on this specimen signifies: live attenuated yellow fever vaccine strain. At each blood-draw timepoint, two biological replicates of bulk PBMCs were collected. PBMCs were isolated from peripheral blood using a standard Ficoll-Paque protocol. RNA was extracted with TriZol from bulk PBMCs, CD4 and CD8 fractions, and dextramer-positive and dextramer-negative fractions.

The chain is encoded by TRBV6-1 joined to TRBJ2-1; 8 central bases correspond to TRBD1. The sample here was PBMCs, taken roughly 47 days after the first yellow fever vaccination. This sequence was found in a man aged 18-30 years who received the YFV17D yellow fever vaccine. The DNA sequence follows: TGTGCCAGCAGCCTCCGCGGACAGGGAGACAATGAGCAGTTCTTC. Its protein is CASSLRGQGDNEQFF.